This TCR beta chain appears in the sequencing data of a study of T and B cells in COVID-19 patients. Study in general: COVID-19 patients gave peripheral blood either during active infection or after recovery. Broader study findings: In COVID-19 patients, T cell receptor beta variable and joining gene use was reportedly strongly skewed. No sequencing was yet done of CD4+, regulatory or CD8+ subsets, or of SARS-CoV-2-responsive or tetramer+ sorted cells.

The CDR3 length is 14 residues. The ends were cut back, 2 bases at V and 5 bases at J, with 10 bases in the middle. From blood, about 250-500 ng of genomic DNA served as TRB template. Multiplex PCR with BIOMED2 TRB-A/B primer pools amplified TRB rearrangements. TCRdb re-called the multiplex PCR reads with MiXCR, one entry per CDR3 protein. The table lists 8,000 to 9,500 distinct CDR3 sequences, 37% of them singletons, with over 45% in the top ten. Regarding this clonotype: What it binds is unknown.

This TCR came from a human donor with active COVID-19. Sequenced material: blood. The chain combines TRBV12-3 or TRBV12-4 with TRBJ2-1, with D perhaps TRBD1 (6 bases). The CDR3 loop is CASSLRGKNNEQFF. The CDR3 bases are TGTGCCAGCAGTTTAAGGGGGAAAAACAATGAGCAGTTCTTC.